The rows below give T cell receptor beta chains drawn from one sample of a study of T-cell memory formation after mild COVID-19. One entry per CDR3 protein results from TCRdb running MiXCR on the 5' RACE reads. The sample holds roughly 380,000 distinct CDR3 sequences, 28% seen once. Sequencing input: PBMCs or a T cell subset sorted from them (not recorded which). The receptors come from an adult woman who had mild COVID-19 (a few samples of this study predate the infection). Cell type and time point are not known. CDR3s include the opening cysteine and the closing phenylalanine or tryptophan. Each record gives: J gene, D gene, clone size, V gene, CDR3 DNA, CDR3 protein. The D gene is left open where the match is weak. Clone size is shown for a subset of rows, as once, few, many or a class of expanded clone.

>TRBJ2-7|NA|NA|TRBV7-9
TGTGCCAGCAGCTTTGCTCCGGGAGGGGGCTTCCCCTACCGGAGCTCCTACGAGCAGTACTTC
CASSFAPGGGFPYRSSYEQYF
>TRBJ2-2|NA|NA|TRBV7-8
TGTGCCAGCAGCTTTGTTAGACTAGGGCTGTTAGGGGAGCTGTTTTTT
CASSFVRLGLLGELFF
>TRBJ2-3|TRBD1|few|TRBV5-1
TGCGCCAGCAGTCCTCCGGGACAGACGCAGTATTTT
CASSPPGQTQYF
>TRBJ2-5|NA|NA|TRBV3-1
TGTGCCAGCAGCCAAGGAGGCTCAGGAGAGACCCAGTACTTC
CASSQGGSGETQYF
>TRBJ2-1|TRBD2|NA|TRBV18
TGTGCCAGCTCACCACCGTCACTAGCGGGAAACAATGAGCAGTTCTTC
CASSPPSLAGNNEQFF
>TRBJ2-5|NA|NA|TRBV10-3
TGTGCCATCAGTGAAGGACAGCAAGAGACCCAGTACTTC
CAISEGQQETQYF
>TRBJ1-1|NA|NA|TRBV4-3
TGCGCCAGCAGCCAAGATCAAGGGTTTGGCACTGAAGCTTTCTTT
CASSQDQGFGTEAFF
>TRBJ1-2|NA|NA|TRBV20-1
TGCAGTGCCCGACCCTTGTATGGCTACACCTTC
CSARPLYGYTF
>TRBJ1-1|NA|NA|TRBV5-6
TGTGCCAGCAGCTTGGGGCAAGGAGGCGCTGAAGCTTTCTTT
CASSLGQGGAEAFF
>TRBJ1-6|TRBD1|NA|TRBV12-3/TRBV12-4
TGTGCCAGCAGCCTCGTGACAGGGGCTCATTCACCCCTCCACTTT
CASSLVTGAHSPLHF
>TRBJ2-7|TRBD1|few|TRBV25-1
TGTGCCAGCAGTGCCCCCTTAGACAGGGACGAGCAGTACTTC
CASSAPLDRDEQYF
>TRBJ2-5|NA|NA|TRBV20-1
TGCAGTGCTAGAGAAGGCAGCCGCCAAGAGACCCAGTACTTC
CSAREGSRQETQYF
>TRBJ2-1|NA|many|TRBV5-1
TGCGCCAGCAGCTTGGCCGGGGGAAGCTCCTACAATGAGCAGTTCTTC
CASSLAGGSSYNEQFF
>TRBJ2-1|TRBD2|many|TRBV4-2
TGTGCCAGCAGCCAGGCAAGCGGGGGGCCTCTCAATGAGCAGTTCTTC
CASSQASGGPLNEQFF
>TRBJ1-1|NA|NA|TRBV2
TGTGCCAGCACTGCTGAATCTGGGACTGAAGCTTTCTTT
CASTAESGTEAFF
>TRBJ1-1|NA|NA|TRBV7-3
TGTGCCAGCAGCTCCCATCCCGGGAGCACTGAAGCTTTCTTT
CASSSHPGSTEAFF
>TRBJ2-5|NA|NA|TRBV2
TGTGCCAGCAGTGAGGCATTAGCGACCCCGGTAGGAGCCCAGTACTTC
CASSEALATPVGAQYF
>TRBJ2-5|TRBD1|few|TRBV12-3/TRBV12-4
TGTGCCAGCAGTGCCGGGACAGGGGTGGAAGAGACCCAGTACTTC
CASSAGTGVEETQYF
>TRBJ2-2|NA|few|TRBV12-3/TRBV12-4
TGTGCCAGCAGTTTGCCCAGGGTGGACGGGGAGCTGTTTTTT
CASSLPRVDGELFF
>TRBJ2-2|TRBD1|NA|TRBV9
TGTGCCAGCAGCGTTGGACAGGCGGATACCGGGGAGCTGTTTTTT
CASSVGQADTGELFF
>TRBJ1-3|NA|NA|TRBV12-3/TRBV12-4
TGTGCCAGCAGTTTTTCCGAGCGAAACACCATATATTTT
CASSFSERNTIYF
>TRBJ1-1|NA|NA|TRBV15
TGTGCCACCAGCAGAGAGTTCGGGCCCGCGGGCACTGAAGCTTTCTTT
CATSREFGPAGTEAFF
>TRBJ2-1|NA|many|TRBV7-3
TGTGCCAGCAGCCCCGGGACTTCCAATGAGCAGTTCTTC
CASSPGTSNEQFF
>TRBJ1-4|TRBD1|few|TRBV5-1
TGCGCCAGCAGCTTGGGTCTACAGGGGAACGAAAAACTGTTTTTT
CASSLGLQGNEKLFF
>TRBJ2-1|TRBD2|NA|TRBV6-1
TGTGCCAGCAGTGTGCGGGAGATGGGCTATGAGCAGTTCTTC
CASSVREMGYEQFF
>TRBJ2-2|NA|NA|TRBV7-9
TGTGCCAGCAGCTTGGCGACAGGTGCCACCGGGGAGCTGTTTTTT
CASSLATGATGELFF
>TRBJ1-2|NA|NA|TRBV11-2
TGTGCCAGCAGCTCAAGGTTGGACGGAGCTAACTATGGCTACACCTTC
CASSSRLDGANYGYTF
>TRBJ2-4|NA|NA|TRBV27
TGTGCCAGCAGTTTATCGATCTTAGAGGGCATTCAGTACTTC
CASSLSILEGIQYF
>TRBJ1-2|NA|few|TRBV12-3/TRBV12-4
TGTGCCAGCAGTTTTCGGGGAGGATATGGCTACACCTTC
CASSFRGGYGYTF
>TRBJ2-1|TRBD1|few|TRBV29-1
TGCAGCGTCCCCTTTGGACAGGGAGGCAATGAGCAGTTCTTC
CSVPFGQGGNEQFF
>TRBJ2-3|NA|NA|TRBV24-1
TGTGCCACCAGCCCGACCCAAGCAGATACGCAGTATTTT
CATSPTQADTQYF
>TRBJ1-2|NA|NA|TRBV9
TGTGCCAGCAGCGTGGGGGATACCCACTATGGCTACACCTTC
CASSVGDTHYGYTF
>TRBJ2-7|NA|NA|TRBV7-6
TGTGCCAGCAGCTTAGCGCAAGGGGACCGCTACGAGCAGTACTTC
CASSLAQGDRYEQYF
>TRBJ2-1|NA|NA|TRBV11-1
TGTGCCAGCAGACCCCCGGGGACGCTTCCGGGGAATGAGCAGTTCTTC
CASRPPGTLPGNEQFF
>TRBJ1-6|NA|few|TRBV7-9
TGTGCCAGCAGCCATAACCCAGAGTGGGGACACTCCTATAATTCACCCCTCCACTTT
CASSHNPEWGHSYNSPLHF
>TRBJ2-5|NA|NA|TRBV29-1
TGCAGCGTTCGTCGGTCTGGGGGCGCCGTACAAGAGACCCAGTACTTC
CSVRRSGGAVQETQYF
>TRBJ1-2|TRBD1|NA|TRBV6-5
TGTGCCAGCAGGGGGGCGGACAGGGTGAACTATGGCTACACCTTC
CASRGADRVNYGYTF
>TRBJ2-3|NA|few|TRBV2
TGTGCCAGCAGAAGAGGCGGGGGCGCAGATACGCAGTATTTT
CASRRGGGADTQYF
>TRBJ1-5|NA|few|TRBV19
TGTGCCAGTACCTTTGGGGGCAGTGGCAATCAGCCCCAGCATTTT
CASTFGGSGNQPQHF
>TRBJ1-6|NA|NA|TRBV20-1
TGCAGTGCTAGAGAAATGACAGAGAGAAATAATTCACCCCTCCACTTT
CSAREMTERNNSPLHF
>TRBJ1-1|TRBD1|few|TRBV27
TGTGCCAGCAGTTCACGACAGGGCCCGGGGGCTTTCTTT
CASSSRQGPGAFF
>TRBJ1-3|TRBD1|NA|TRBV11-2
TGTGCCAGCAGCCCGGACAGGGCTGGAAACACCATATATTTT
CASSPDRAGNTIYF
>TRBJ2-3|TRBD2|few|TRBV7-2
TGTGCCAGCAGCCCTGAGGGTGCTAGCGGGACCTTGGGAACAGATACGCAGTATTTT
CASSPEGASGTLGTDTQYF
>TRBJ2-7|NA|few|TRBV4-3
TGCGCCAGCAGCCGTACTCGACTCATGGGGGAGCAGTACTTC
CASSRTRLMGEQYF
>TRBJ2-1|TRBD2|NA|TRBV20-1
TGCAGTGCTGGGCCCATTACTAGCGGGGCACCCTACAATGAGCAGTTCTTC
CSAGPITSGAPYNEQFF
>TRBJ1-2|TRBD1|NA|TRBV15
TGTGCCACCAGCAGGGACCGGGACAGGGCTAACTATGGCTACACCTTC
CATSRDRDRANYGYTF
>TRBJ2-7|NA|many|TRBV7-6
TGTGCCAGCAGTTTAGACACCCCCTACGAGCAGTACTTC
CASSLDTPYEQYF
>TRBJ2-2|NA|few|TRBV7-6
TGTGCCAGCAGCCCCGGAGGAGGGGTCGCCGGGGAGCTGTTTTTT
CASSPGGGVAGELFF